This note documents a single T cell receptor beta chain sequence. Genes and germline are mouse. The sequenced fragment ends 4 residues before the CDR3 boundary, so the rest is inferred from the germline J gene. This specimen belongs to a study of CD8+ T cells in alopecia areata. As the sequencing template, cDNA was produced by extracting RNA and reverse transcribing it. Libraries were prepared by immunoSEQ multiplex PCR; TCRdb keeps only in-frame clonotypes and omits some of them. This sample has about 300,000 clones, each found more than once. CD4, CD8alpha, NKG2D, NKG2ACE and other markers guided sorting of pooled cutaneous lymph node cells. CDR1 is FNHDT, CDR2 SITEND, per germline (reference sequence). This CDR3 comprises 15 residues.

The clonotype was recovered from a C3H/HeJ mouse with alopecia areata. The MHC haplotype of this mouse line is H2-k. The sample comprised CD4+ T cells sorted from a lymph node. This sequence joins TRBV19 and TRBJ2-4, with D possibly TRBD1 on 6 matching bases. The sequenced CDR3 bases are TGTGCCAGCAGTCTTACAGGGATCGGGAAAAAC. It codes for CASSLTGIGKN. The complete CDR3 protein is CASSLTGIGKNTLYF.